This T cell receptor beta chain derives from a study of blood T cell repertoires in COVID-19. About the study: There were acute and convalescent COVID-19 samples, and they came from the United States, Italy and Spain. From T cells, B-cell-depleted T cells, or PBMCs came the material, which was cDNA or gDNA.

Authors' methods: Counts of nucleated cells, estimated from reference gene primer amplification, were obtained. Libraries were prepared by immunoSEQ multiplex PCR; TCRdb keeps only in-frame clonotypes and omits some of them. V, J and clone size were drawn from that table, and D and trimming were deduced from the DNA. The data contain about 72,000 clones, about nine tenths of them singletons. CDR3 size: 15 residues. Per the germline V gene, CDR1 is GTSNPN and CDR2 is SVGIG (reference sequence). V shed 4 bases and J shed 2 bases, with 16 bases lying between them. In its sample, this clone was seen once.

The V call is TRBV30, the J call TRBJ2-3, with a tentative D call TRBD2 (5 bases). This sequence originates from a young man with acute or convalescent COVID-19. Sequenced material: peripheral blood. The CDR3 loop is CAWTLFGVNTDTQYF. CDR3 nucleotides: TGTGCCTGGACCCTATTCGGGGTCAACACAGATACGCAGTATTTT.